Listed below are T cell receptor beta chains from one sample, sequenced in a study of CD8+ T cells in alopecia areata. Profiled with immunoSEQ multiplex PCR; TCRdb holds only in-frame clones, not every one. Of about 250,000 clones in the sample, approximately 60% were seen once. The sample in question was CD4+ T cells sorted from blood, obtained around week 53, from a patient treated with tofacitinib. These receptors were obtained from a human donor with alopecia areata. The CDR3 runs from the conserved cysteine through the conserved F or W. A D gene is named only where the DNA matches it firmly. Expanded clones get a size class; other rows say once, few or many, or leave the size out.

D: .
size: .
J: TRBJ1-1
V: TRBV29-1
CDR3: CSADPDGTTEAFF
DNA: TGCAGCGCCGATCCGGACGGGACCACTGAAGCTTTCTTT

D: TRBD1
size: .
J: TRBJ2-2
V: TRBV18
CDR3: CASSQHDRGTGELFF
DNA: TGTGCCAGCTCACAACACGACAGGGGAACCGGGGAGCTGTTTTTT

D: TRBD1
size: .
J: TRBJ1-1
V: TRBV7-3
CDR3: CASSARQGNTEAFF
DNA: TGTGCCAGCAGCGCCAGACAGGGAAACACTGAAGCTTTCTTT

D: .
size: .
J: TRBJ2-5
V: TRBV4-1
CDR3: CASSQVVAGLGETQYF
DNA: TGCGCCAGCAGCCAAGTGGTGGCAGGGCTAGGGGAGACCCAGTACTTC

D: .
size: few
J: TRBJ2-1
V: TRBV30
CDR3: CAWSPRGAGEQFF
DNA: TGTGCCTGGAGCCCCCGGGGGGCCGGGGAGCAGTTCTTC

D: .
size: .
J: TRBJ2-7
V: TRBV13
CDR3: CASSLEAFRGGAHYEQYF
DNA: TGTGCCAGCAGCTTAGAGGCCTTTCGTGGGGGGGCCCACTACGAGCAGTACTTC

D: .
size: .
J: TRBJ1-2
V: TRBV30
CDR3: CAWSGQAQNLGYTF
DNA: TGTGCCTGGAGTGGACAGGCTCAGAATCTCGGCTACACCTTC

D: .
size: .
J: TRBJ1-4
V: TRBV7-2
CDR3: CASTRGTGGEKLFF
DNA: TGTGCCAGCACCCGAGGGACGGGGGGTGAAAAACTGTTTTTT

D: TRBD1
size: .
J: TRBJ2-5
V: TRBV4-1
CDR3: CASSQGPGQKIQETQYF
DNA: TGCGCCAGCAGCCAAGGACCGGGACAGAAAATACAAGAGACCCAGTACTTC

D: .
size: few
J: TRBJ2-1
V: TRBV30
CDR3: CAWSPYNEQFF
DNA: TGTGCCTGGAGCCCATACAATGAGCAGTTCTTC

D: TRBD2
size: .
J: TRBJ2-1
V: TRBV11-2
CDR3: CASSFALAGAYNEQFF
DNA: TGTGCCAGCAGCTTCGCACTAGCGGGGGCGTACAATGAGCAGTTCTTC

D: TRBD2
size: .
J: TRBJ2-4
V: TRBV9
CDR3: CASSSPGTSGGRGKNIQYF
DNA: TGTGCCAGCAGCTCGCCTGGGACTAGCGGGGGCCGCGGCAAAAACATTCAGTACTTC

D: TRBD1
size: few
J: TRBJ1-2
V: TRBV2
CDR3: CASTGAGYGYTF
DNA: TGTGCCAGTACAGGGGCTGGCTATGGCTACACCTTC

D: .
size: once
J: TRBJ1-2
V: TRBV30
CDR3: CAWSSYGYTF
DNA: TGTGCCTGGAGTAGCTATGGCTACACCTTC

D: .
size: .
J: TRBJ2-2
V: TRBV9
CDR3: CASSPRGRPDGELFF
DNA: TGTGCCAGCAGCCCCCGGGGCAGACCCGACGGGGAGCTGTTTTTT

D: .
size: few
J: TRBJ2-1
V: TRBV5-1
CDR3: CASSLDTEHSYNEQFF
DNA: TGCGCCAGCAGCTTGGATACAGAACACTCCTACAATGAGCAGTTCTTC

D: .
size: .
J: TRBJ1-3
V: TRBV4-1
CDR3: CASSQDKDRGSGNTIYF
DNA: TGCGCCAGCAGCCAAGATAAGGACCGGGGCTCTGGAAACACCATATATTTT

D: .
size: .
J: TRBJ2-5
V: TRBV5-1
CDR3: CASSVEAGQETQYF
DNA: TGCGCCAGCAGCGTGGAGGCAGGCCAAGAGACCCAGTACTTC

D: .
size: .
J: TRBJ1-3
V: TRBV5-1
CDR3: CASSLTGSGNTIYF
DNA: TGCGCCAGCAGCTTGACAGGCTCTGGAAACACCATATATTTT

D: .
size: .
J: TRBJ1-5
V: TRBV29-1
CDR3: CSVTGPNQPQHF
DNA: TGCAGCGTAACAGGGCCGAATCAGCCCCAGCATTTT

D: .
size: .
J: TRBJ2-3
V: TRBV29-1
CDR3: CSVEDPGRSDTQYF
DNA: TGCAGCGTTGAAGATCCGGGACGGTCAGATACGCAGTATTTT

D: .
size: few
J: TRBJ1-1
V: TRBV19
CDR3: CASSAHRERNEAFF
DNA: TGTGCCAGTAGTGCCCACAGGGAACGTAATGAAGCTTTCTTT

D: .
size: .
J: TRBJ1-1
V: TRBV19
CDR3: CASSILGGTEAFF
DNA: TGTGCCAGTAGTATTCTGGGAGGCACTGAAGCTTTCTTT

D: .
size: .
J: TRBJ2-3
V: TRBV7-9
CDR3: CASSLSSPTTDTQYF
DNA: TGTGCCAGCAGCTTGAGCTCGCCAACGACAGATACGCAGTATTTT

D: .
size: few
J: TRBJ2-3
V: TRBV10-3
CDR3: CAIGGTDTQYF
DNA: TGTGCCATCGGGGGAACAGATACGCAGTATTTT

D: .
size: .
J: TRBJ2-1
V: TRBV15
CDR3: CATSRDRTVNEQFF
DNA: TGTGCCACCAGCAGAGATCGGACTGTCAATGAGCAGTTCTTC

D: TRBD2
size: .
J: TRBJ2-3
V: TRBV29-1
CDR3: CSAPTRGVIDTQYF
DNA: TGCAGCGCTCCGACCCGGGGGGTAATAGATACGCAGTATTTT

D: .
size: .
J: TRBJ1-5
V: TRBV7-2
CDR3: CASSLLGGGGQPQHF
DNA: TGTGCCAGCAGCTTACTCGGCGGGGGAGGTCAGCCCCAGCATTTT

D: TRBD1
size: .
J: TRBJ2-1
V: TRBV29-1
CDR3: CSGAGGFYNEQFF
DNA: TGCAGCGGAGCAGGGGGTTTTTACAATGAGCAGTTCTTC

D: .
size: .
J: TRBJ2-5
V: TRBV10-3
CDR3: CAVGGKGMETQYF
DNA: TGTGCCGTCGGCGGAAAGGGGATGGAGACCCAGTACTTC

D: TRBD2
size: .
J: TRBJ2-3
V: TRBV29-1
CDR3: CSVSLAGGLLTDTQYF
DNA: TGCAGCGTGTCCCTAGCGGGGGGCCTCCTCACAGATACGCAGTATTTT

D: TRBD2
size: .
J: TRBJ2-1
V: TRBV4-2
CDR3: CASSQDTLAGTSYNEQFF
DNA: TGTGCCAGCAGCCAAGATACCCTAGCGGGGACTTCATACAATGAGCAGTTCTTC

D: TRBD1
size: .
J: TRBJ1-2
V: TRBV29-1
CDR3: CSVGAGGQNYGYTF
DNA: TGCAGCGTGGGAGCAGGGGGGCAGAACTATGGCTACACCTTC

D: .
size: .
J: TRBJ2-6
V: TRBV6-5
CDR3: CASRQGSGANVLTF
DNA: TGTGCCAGCAGACAGGGCTCTGGGGCCAACGTCCTGACTTTC

D: .
size: few
J: TRBJ1-5
V: TRBV7-9
CDR3: CASSPTGINQPQHF
DNA: TGTGCCAGCAGCCCCACCGGAATCAATCAGCCCCAGCATTTT

D: TRBD1
size: once
J: TRBJ2-1
V: TRBV5-6
CDR3: CASSTQQGAEYNEQFF
DNA: TGTGCCAGCAGCACGCAACAGGGGGCTGAGTACAATGAGCAGTTCTTC

D: TRBD1
size: .
J: TRBJ2-6
V: TRBV6-5
CDR3: CASSWGTGGANVLTF
DNA: TGTGCCAGCAGCTGGGGGACAGGAGGGGCCAACGTCCTGACTTTC

D: .
size: few
J: TRBJ1-1
V: TRBV15
CDR3: CATSRRIGGEAFF
DNA: TGTGCCACCAGCAGACGAATTGGGGGTGAAGCTTTCTTT

D: TRBD1
size: .
J: TRBJ1-2
V: TRBV27
CDR3: CASSLLTGGNYGYTF
DNA: TGTGCCAGCAGTCTCCTGACAGGGGGTAACTATGGCTACACCTTC

D: .
size: .
J: TRBJ1-6
V: TRBV30
CDR3: CASGQSVNSPLHF
DNA: TGTGCCTCTGGACAGTCTGTTAATTCACCCCTCCACTTT